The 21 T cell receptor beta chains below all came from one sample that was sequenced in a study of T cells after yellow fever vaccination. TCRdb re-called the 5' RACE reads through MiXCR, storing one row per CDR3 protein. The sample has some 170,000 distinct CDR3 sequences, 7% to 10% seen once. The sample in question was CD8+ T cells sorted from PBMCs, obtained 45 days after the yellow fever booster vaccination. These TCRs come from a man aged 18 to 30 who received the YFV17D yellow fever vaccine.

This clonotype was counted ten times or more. The DNA for the CDR3 is TGTGCCACCAGTGACCCACTCGCCCGTCAGTATTTT. It specifies CATSDPLARQYF. This sequence joins TRBV24-1 and TRBJ2-3; D gene uncertain. From germline, CDR1 is KGHDR and CDR2 SFDVKD. The CDR3 contains 12 residues. Between the trimmed V and J ends, which lost 4 bases and 12 bases, there was a span of 13 bases.

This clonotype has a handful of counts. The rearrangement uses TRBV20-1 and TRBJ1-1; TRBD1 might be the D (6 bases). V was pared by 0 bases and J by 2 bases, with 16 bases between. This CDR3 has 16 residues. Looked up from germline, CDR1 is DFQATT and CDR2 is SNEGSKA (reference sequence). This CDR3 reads CSARDRRDTINTEAFF. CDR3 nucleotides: TGCAGTGCTAGAGATAGAAGGGACACCATAAACACTGAAGCTTTCTTT.

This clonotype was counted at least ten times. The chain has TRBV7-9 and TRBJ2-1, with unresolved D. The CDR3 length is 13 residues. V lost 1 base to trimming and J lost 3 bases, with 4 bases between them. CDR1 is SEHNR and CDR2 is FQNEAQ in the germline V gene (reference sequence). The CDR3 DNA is TGTGCCAGCAGCTTAGACAGCTACAATGAGCAGTTCTTC. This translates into CASSLDSYNEQFF.

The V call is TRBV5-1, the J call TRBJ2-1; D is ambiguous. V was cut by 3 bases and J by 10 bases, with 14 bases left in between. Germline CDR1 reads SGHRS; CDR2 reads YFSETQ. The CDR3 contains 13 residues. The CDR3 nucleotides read TGCGCCAGCAGCTCACCGCCGGGCCTCGAGCAGTTCTTC. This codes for CASSSPPGLEQFF.

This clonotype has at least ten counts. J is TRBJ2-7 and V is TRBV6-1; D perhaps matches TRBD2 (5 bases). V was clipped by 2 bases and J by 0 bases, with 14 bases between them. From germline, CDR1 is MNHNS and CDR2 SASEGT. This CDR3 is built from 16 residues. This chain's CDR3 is CASSEFWGEGSYEQYV. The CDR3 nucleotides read TGTGCCAGCAGTGAATTCTGGGGAGAGGGCTCCTACGAGCAGTACGTC.

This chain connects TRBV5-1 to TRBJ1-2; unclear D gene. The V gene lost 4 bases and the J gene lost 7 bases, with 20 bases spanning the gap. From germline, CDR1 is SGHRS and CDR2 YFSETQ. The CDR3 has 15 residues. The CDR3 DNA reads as TGCGCCAGCAGCCCTGGTCAGAGTAGTTTCCCTGGCTACACCTTC. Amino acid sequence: CASSPGQSSFPGYTF.

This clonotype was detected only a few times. The CDR3 protein is CASSQEAPPHDRESTGELFF. The CDR3 region has the DNA TGCGCCAGCAGCCAAGAAGCCCCCCCCCACGACAGGGAATCAACCGGGGAGCTGTTTTTT. The chain is built from TRBV4-1 and TRBJ2-2; 7 bases align to TRBD1. V lost 0 bases and J lost 5; bases outside the gene matches: 18. The germline V gene encodes CDR1 MGHRA and CDR2 YSYEKL. The CDR3 loop spans 20 amino acids.

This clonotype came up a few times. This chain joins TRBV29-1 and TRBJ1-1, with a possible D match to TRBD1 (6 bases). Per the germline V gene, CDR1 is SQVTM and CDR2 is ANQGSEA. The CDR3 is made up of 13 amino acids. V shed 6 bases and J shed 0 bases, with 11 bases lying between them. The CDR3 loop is CSVETGLNTEAFF. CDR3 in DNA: TGCAGCGTGGAGACAGGTTTGAACACTGAAGCTTTCTTT.

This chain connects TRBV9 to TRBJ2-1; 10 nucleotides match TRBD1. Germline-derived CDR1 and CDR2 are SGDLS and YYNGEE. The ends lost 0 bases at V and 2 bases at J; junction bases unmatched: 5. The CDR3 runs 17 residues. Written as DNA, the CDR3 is TGTGCCAGCAGCGTAGCGGGGGGACAGGGGCCCTACAATGAGCAGTTCTTC. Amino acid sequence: CASSVAGGQGPYNEQFF. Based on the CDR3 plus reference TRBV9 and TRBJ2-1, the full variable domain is DSGVTQTPKHLITATGQRVTLRCSPRSGDLSVYWYQQSLDQGLQFLIQYYNGEERAKGNILERFSAQQFPDLHSELNLSSLELGDSALYFCASSVAGGQGPYNEQFFGPGTRLTVL.

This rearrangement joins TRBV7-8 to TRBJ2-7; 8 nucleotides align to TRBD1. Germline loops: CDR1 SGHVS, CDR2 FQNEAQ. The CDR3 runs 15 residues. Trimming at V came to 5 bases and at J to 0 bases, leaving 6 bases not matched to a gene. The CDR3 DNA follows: TGTGCCAGCAGCCCGACAGGGGAGAGCTCCTACGAGCAGTACGTC. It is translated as CASSPTGESSYEQYV.

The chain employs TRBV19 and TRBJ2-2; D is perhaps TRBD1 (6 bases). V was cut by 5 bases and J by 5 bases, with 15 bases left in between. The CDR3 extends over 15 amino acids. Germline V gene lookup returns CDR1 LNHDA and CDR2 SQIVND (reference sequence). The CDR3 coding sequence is TGTGCCAGTAGTGCAACAGGGACGGAAACCGGGGAGCTGTTTTTT. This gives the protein CASSATGTETGELFF. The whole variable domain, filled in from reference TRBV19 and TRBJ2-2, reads DGGITQSPKYLFRKEGQNVTLSCEQNLNHDAMYWYRQDPGQGLRLIYYSQIVNDFQKGDIAEGYSVSREKKESFPLTVTSAQKNPTAFYLCASSATGTETGELFFGEGSRLTVL.

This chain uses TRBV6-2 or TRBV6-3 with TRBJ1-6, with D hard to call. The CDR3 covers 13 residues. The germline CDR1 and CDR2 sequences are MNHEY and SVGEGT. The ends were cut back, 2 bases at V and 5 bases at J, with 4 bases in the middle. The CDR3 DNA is TGTGCCAGCAGTTACAGCGATAATTCACCCCTCCACTTT. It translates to CASSYSDNSPLHF.

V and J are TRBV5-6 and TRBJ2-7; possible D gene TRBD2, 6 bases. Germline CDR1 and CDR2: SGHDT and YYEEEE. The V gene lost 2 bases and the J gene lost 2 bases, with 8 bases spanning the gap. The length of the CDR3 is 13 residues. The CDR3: CASSFGGTYEQYF. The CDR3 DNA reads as TGTGCCAGCAGCTTTGGGGGGACCTACGAGCAGTACTTC.

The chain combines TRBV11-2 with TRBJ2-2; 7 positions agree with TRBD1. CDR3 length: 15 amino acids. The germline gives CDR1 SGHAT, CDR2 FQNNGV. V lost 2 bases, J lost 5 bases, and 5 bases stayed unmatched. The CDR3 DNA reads TGTGCCAGCAGCTTAACACAGGGGCGGACCGGGGAGCTGTTTTTT. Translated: CASSLTQGRTGELFF.

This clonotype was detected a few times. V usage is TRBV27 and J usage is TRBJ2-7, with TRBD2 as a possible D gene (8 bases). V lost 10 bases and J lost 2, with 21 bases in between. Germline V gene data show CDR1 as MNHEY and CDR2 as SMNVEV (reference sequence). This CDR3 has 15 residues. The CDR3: CANNSGGTAPYEQYV. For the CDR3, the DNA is TGTGCCAACAACTCGGGAGGGACAGCCCCCTACGAGCAGTACGTC.

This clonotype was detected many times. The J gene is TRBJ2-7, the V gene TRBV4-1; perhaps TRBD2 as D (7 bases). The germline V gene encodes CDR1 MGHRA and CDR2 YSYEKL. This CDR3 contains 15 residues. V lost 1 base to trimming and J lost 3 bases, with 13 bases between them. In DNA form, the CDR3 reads TGCGCCAGCAGCCAAGGGGGGGGCAGGATCTACGAGCAGTACTTC. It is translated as CASSQGGGRIYEQYF.

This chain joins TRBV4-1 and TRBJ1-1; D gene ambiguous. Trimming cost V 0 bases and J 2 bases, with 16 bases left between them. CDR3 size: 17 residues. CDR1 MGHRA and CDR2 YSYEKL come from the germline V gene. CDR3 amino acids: CASSQETWRVGNTEAFF. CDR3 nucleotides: TGCGCCAGCAGCCAAGAAACCTGGCGGGTAGGCAACACTGAAGCTTTCTTT.

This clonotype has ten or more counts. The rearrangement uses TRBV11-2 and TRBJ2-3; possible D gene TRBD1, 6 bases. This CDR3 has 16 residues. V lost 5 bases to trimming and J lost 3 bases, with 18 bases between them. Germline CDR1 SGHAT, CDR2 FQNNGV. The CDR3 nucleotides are TGTGCCAGCAGCGTCAAGACAGGATCGTTGACAGATACGCAGTATTTT. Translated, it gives CASSVKTGSLTDTQYF.

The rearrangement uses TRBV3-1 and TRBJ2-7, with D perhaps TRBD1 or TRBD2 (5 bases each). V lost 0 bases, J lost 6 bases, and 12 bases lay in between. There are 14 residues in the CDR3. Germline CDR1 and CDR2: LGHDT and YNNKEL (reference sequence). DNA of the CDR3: TGTGCCAGCAGCCAAGAAGAGGGGTGGAGCGAGCAGTACTTC. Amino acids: CASSQEEGWSEQYF.

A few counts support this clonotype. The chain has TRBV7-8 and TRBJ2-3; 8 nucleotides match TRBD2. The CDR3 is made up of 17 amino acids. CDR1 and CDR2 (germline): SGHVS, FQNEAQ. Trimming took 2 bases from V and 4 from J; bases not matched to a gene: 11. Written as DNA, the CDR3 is TGTGCCAGCAGCTTACCCCCTGGGAGCGGGGGCCCAGATACGCAGTATTTT. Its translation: CASSLPPGSGGPDTQYF.

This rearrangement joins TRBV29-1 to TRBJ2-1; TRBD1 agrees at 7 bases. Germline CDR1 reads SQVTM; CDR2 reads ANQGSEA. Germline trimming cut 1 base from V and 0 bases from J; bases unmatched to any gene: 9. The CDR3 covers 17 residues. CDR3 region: CSVEGDSFSLSYNEQFF. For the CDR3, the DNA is TGCAGCGTTGAAGGGGACAGTTTCAGTCTCTCCTACAATGAGCAGTTCTTC.